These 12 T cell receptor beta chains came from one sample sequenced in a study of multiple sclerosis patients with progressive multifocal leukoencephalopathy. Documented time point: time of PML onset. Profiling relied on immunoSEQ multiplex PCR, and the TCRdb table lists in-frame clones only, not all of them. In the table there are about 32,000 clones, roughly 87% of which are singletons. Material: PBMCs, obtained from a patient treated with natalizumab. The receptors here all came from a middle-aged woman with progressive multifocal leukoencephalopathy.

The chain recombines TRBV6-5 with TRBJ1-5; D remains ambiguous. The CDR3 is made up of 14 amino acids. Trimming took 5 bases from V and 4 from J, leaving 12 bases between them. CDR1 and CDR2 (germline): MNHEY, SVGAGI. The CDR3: CASSPRLENQPQHF. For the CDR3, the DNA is TGTGCCAGCAGTCCCCGACTGGAAAATCAGCCCCAGCATTTT.

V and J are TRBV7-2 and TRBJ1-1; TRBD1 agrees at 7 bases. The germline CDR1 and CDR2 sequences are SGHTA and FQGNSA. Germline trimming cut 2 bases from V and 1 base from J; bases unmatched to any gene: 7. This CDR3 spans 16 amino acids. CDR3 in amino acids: CASSLSGTDTNTEAFF. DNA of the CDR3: TGTGCCAGCAGCTTAAGCGGGACAGATACGAACACTGAAGCTTTCTTT.

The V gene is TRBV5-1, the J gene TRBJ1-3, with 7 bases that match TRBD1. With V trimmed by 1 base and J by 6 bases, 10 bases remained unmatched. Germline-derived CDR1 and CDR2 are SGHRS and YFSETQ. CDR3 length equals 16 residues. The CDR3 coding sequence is TGCGCCAGCAGCTTGCCGACAGGGTTTGGCGAAAACACCATATATTTT. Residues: CASSLPTGFGENTIYF.

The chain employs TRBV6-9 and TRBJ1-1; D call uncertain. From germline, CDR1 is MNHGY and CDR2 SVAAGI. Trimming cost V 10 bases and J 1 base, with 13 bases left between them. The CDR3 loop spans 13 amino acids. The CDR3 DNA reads TGTGCCACGGTGGATCTCCAGAACACTGAAGCTTTCTTT. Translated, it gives CATVDLQNTEAFF.

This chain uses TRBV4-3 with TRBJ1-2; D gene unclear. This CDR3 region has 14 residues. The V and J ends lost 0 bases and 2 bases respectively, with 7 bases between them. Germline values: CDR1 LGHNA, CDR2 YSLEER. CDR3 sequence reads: CASSQDIDNYGYTF. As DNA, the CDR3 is TGCGCCAGCAGCCAAGATATCGACAACTATGGCTACACCTTC.

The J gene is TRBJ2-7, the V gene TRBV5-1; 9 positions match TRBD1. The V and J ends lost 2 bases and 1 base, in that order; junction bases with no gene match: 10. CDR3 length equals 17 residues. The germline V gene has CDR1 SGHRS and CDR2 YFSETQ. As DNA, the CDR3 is TGCGCCAGCAGCTTACCTCCGGGACAGGGAAGGTCCTACGAGCAGTACTTC. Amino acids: CASSLPPGQGRSYEQYF.

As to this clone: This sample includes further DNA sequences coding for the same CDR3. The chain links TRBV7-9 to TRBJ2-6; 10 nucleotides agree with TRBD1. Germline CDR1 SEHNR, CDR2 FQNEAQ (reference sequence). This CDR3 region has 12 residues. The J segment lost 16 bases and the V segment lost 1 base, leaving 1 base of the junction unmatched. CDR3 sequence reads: CASSLVDRGLTF. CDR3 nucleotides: TGTGCCAGCAGCTTAGTGGACAGGGGGCTGACTTTC. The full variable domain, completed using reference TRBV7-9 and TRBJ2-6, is DTGVSQNPRHKITKRGQNVTFRCDPISEHNRLYWYRQTLGQGPEFLTYFQNEAQLEKSRLLSDRFSAERPKGSFSTLEIQRTEQGDSAMYLCASSLVDRGLTFGAGSRLTVL.

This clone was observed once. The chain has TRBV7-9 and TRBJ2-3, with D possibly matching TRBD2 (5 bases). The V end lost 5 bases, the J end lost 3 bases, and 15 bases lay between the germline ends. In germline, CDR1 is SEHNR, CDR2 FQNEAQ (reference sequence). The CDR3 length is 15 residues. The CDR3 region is CASSPFSTGTDTQYF. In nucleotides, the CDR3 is TGTGCCAGCAGCCCCTTTTCGACGGGGACAGATACGCAGTATTTT.

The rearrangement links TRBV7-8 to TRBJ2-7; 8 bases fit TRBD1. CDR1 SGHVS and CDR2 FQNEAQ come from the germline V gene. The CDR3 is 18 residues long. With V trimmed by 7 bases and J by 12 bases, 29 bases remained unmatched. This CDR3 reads CASTQSPLRGTGSIVGYF. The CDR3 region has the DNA TGTGCCAGCACCCAATCTCCCCTGAGGGGGACAGGCTCCATAGTGGGGTACTTC.

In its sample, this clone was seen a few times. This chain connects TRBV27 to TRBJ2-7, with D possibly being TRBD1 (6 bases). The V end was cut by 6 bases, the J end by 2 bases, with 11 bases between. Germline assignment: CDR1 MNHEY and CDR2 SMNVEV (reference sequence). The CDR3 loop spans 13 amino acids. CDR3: CASRFRGPYEQYF. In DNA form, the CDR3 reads TGTGCCAGCAGGTTCAGGGGACCCTACGAGCAGTACTTC.

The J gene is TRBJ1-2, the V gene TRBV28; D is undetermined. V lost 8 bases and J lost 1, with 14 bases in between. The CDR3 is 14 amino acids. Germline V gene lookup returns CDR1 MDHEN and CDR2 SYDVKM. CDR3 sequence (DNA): TGTGCCAGCCGCCCGCCCAGAAATAACTATGGCTACACCTTC. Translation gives CASRPPRNNYGYTF.

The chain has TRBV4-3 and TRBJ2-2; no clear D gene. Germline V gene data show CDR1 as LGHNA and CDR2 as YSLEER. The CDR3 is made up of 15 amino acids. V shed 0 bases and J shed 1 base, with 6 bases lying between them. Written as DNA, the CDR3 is TGCGCCAGCAGCCAAGATCGAGTGAACACCGGGGAGCTGTTTTTT. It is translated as CASSQDRVNTGELFF.